Listed below are T cell receptor beta chains from one sample, sequenced in a study of T-cell reconstitution after alpha-beta-depleted transplantation in children. TCRdb called the PCR reads again in MiXCR, with one record for every CDR3 protein. The sample has about 640,000 distinct CDR3 sequences; over 10% are singletons. The sample in question was PBMCs, mostly from graft donor cells, obtained 360 days after TCRalphabeta/CD19-depleted stem cell transplant. The receptors were sampled from a male patient between 10 and 17 years old who had a stem cell transplant for acute myeloid leukemia, so the T cells may come from the graft donor. Both conserved end residues are part of each CDR3. D genes are given only for firm matches. The size entry is marked missing in some rows and otherwise reads once, few, many or a size class.

abundance,d_gene,j_gene,v_gene,CDR3nt,CDR3aa
many,-,TRBJ2-7,TRBV7-9,TGTGCCAGCAGCTTAGAAGAGGTTGTCGAGCAGTACTTC,CASSLEEVVEQYF
-,-,TRBJ2-3,TRBV20-1,TGCAGTCCAAATAGACTAGGGAGCACAGATACGCAGTATTTT,CSPNRLGSTDTQYF
few,TRBD1,TRBJ2-2,TRBV14,TGTGCCAGCGATCGGACAGGGAGGAACGGGGAGCTGTTTTTT,CASDRTGRNGELFF
few,-,TRBJ2-7,TRBV6-2/TRBV6-3,TGTGCCAGCAGTTTCGGTAGAGTCCCAATAACCTACGAGCAGTACTTC,CASSFGRVPITYEQYF
many,TRBD2,TRBJ2-4,TRBV20-1,TGCAGTGCTCCGACTCTAGCGGGAATTCACATTCAGTACTTC,CSAPTLAGIHIQYF
-,TRBD2,TRBJ2-2,TRBV20-1,TGCAGTGCTAGAATGATGAGGATAGCGGGAGCCACGAACACCGGGGAGCTGTTTTTT,CSARMMRIAGATNTGELFF
many,-,TRBJ2-7,TRBV5-6,TGTGCCAGCAGCTCATACAGGGACGAGCAGTACTTC,CASSSYRDEQYF
-,TRBD1,TRBJ2-6,TRBV24-1,TGTGCCACCAGTGATGTAGGGGACAGGGAAACCTCTGGGGCCAACGTCCTGACTTTC,CATSDVGDRETSGANVLTF
-,-,TRBJ2-1,TRBV4-3,TGCGCAAGCATTCAAGGGGGGAGTGAGCAGTTCTTC,CASIQGGSEQFF
-,-,TRBJ1-1,TRBV9,TGTGCCAGCAGCGTAATCCCTATGAACACTGAAGCTTTCTTT,CASSVIPMNTEAFF
-,TRBD2,TRBJ2-7,TRBV6-5,TGTGCCAGCAGTTACGAGGGCGGGAGCCCTACCTACGAGCAGTACTTC,CASSYEGGSPTYEQYF
many,-,TRBJ2-3,TRBV12-3/TRBV12-4,TGTGCCAGCGTTGACTTGTCGGGCAGAGATACGCAGTATTTT,CASVDLSGRDTQYF
once,-,TRBJ1-5,TRBV21-1,TGTGCCAGCAGCAAATCCCCTGACAGGCCCGCCAATCAGCCCCAGCATTTT,CASSKSPDRPANQPQHF
many,TRBD2,TRBJ2-1,TRBV7-8,TGTGCCAGCGCGAGCGGGAGGGCTTTTAGCTCCTACAATGAGCAGTTCTTC,CASASGRAFSSYNEQFF
many,TRBD1,TRBJ2-1,TRBV20-1,TGCAGTGCTAGAGCCGGGACAGGGAATGAGCAGTTCTTC,CSARAGTGNEQFF
few,-,TRBJ2-3,TRBV29-1,TGCAGCGTTGAAGCCCGGGCGGGGACAGCGAGGAATACGCAGTATTTT,CSVEARAGTARNTQYF
many,-,TRBJ2-7,TRBV5-1,TGCGCCAGCAGCTTCAGGGGCTTCTACGAGCAGTACTTC,CASSFRGFYEQYF
few,TRBD2,TRBJ2-3,TRBV18,TGTGCCAGCTCACCAAGGCTAGCGGAGCTCACAGATACGCAGTATTTT,CASSPRLAELTDTQYF
few,-,TRBJ2-5,TRBV29-1,TGCAGCGTAGAGTACGGTGGCAGGGGCAAAGAGACCCAGTACTTC,CSVEYGGRGKETQYF
-,-,TRBJ2-7,TRBV10-3,TGTGCCATCAGTGACCGTGGACGGTCCTCCTACGAGCAGTACTTC,CAISDRGRSSYEQYF
-,TRBD2,TRBJ2-1,TRBV30,TGTGCCTGGTCTGGACTAGCGGGCGTCAAGGAGTTCTTC,CAWSGLAGVKEFF
-,-,TRBJ1-2,TRBV7-2,TGTGCCAGCAGCGCGTCCTTAGACAGGACCAACGGGGGCTACACCTTC,CASSASLDRTNGGYTF
-,-,TRBJ2-2,TRBV5-1,TGCGCCAGCAGCTTGGCCGGGCAGGCAGCCGGGGAGCTGTTTTTT,CASSLAGQAAGELFF
many,-,TRBJ2-7,TRBV20-1,TGCAGTGCTAGCAGCGTCTCCTACGAGCAGTACTTC,CSASSVSYEQYF
few,TRBD2,TRBJ2-5,TRBV6-1,TGTGCCAGCTCCGGGGGAGGGGAGGAGGGTCAAGAGACCCAGTACTTC,CASSGGGEEGQETQYF
many,-,TRBJ2-1,TRBV6-5,TGTGCCAGCAGTTACTTCAATGAGCAGTTCTTC,CASSYFNEQFF
many,TRBD2,TRBJ2-1,TRBV7-9,TGTGCCAGCAGCTTTGGAGCTAGCGGAGGCCAGGAGCAGTTCTTC,CASSFGASGGQEQFF
many,-,TRBJ1-5,TRBV29-1,TGCAGCGTTGGAGGCTATAGCAATCAGCCCCAGCATTTT,CSVGGYSNQPQHF
few,-,TRBJ2-1,TRBV5-4,TGTGCCAGCAGCTTGGGCTCTATTAACAATGAGCAGTTCTTC,CASSLGSINNEQFF
many,-,TRBJ2-5,TRBV28,TGTGCCAGCAGCTGGGCTAGCTTCCAAGAGACCCAGTACTTC,CASSWASFQETQYF
-,TRBD2,TRBJ2-5,TRBV7-2,TGTGCCAGCAGTTCGGGGGTAGCGGGCCAGTACCAGTACTTC,CASSSGVAGQYQYF
-,TRBD2,TRBJ2-7,TRBV5-1,TGCGCCAGCAGCTTGGTGACTAGCGGGAGGGTCTACGAGCAGTACTTC,CASSLVTSGRVYEQYF
-,TRBD2,TRBJ2-1,TRBV6-2/TRBV6-3,TGTGCCAGCAGTTCTTCCCCTCTAGCGGCCGCCTACAATGAGCAGTTCTTC,CASSSSPLAAAYNEQFF
few,TRBD2,TRBJ2-3,TRBV29-1,TGCAGCGTCGCCCCGGGACTAGCGGGATGGGGTGATACGCAGTATTTT,CSVAPGLAGWGDTQYF
few,-,TRBJ2-1,TRBV12-3/TRBV12-4,TGTGCCAGCAGTCGGGTAGGGGGAGGGGGCTCCTACAATGAGCAGTTCTTC,CASSRVGGGGSYNEQFF
few,-,TRBJ2-1,TRBV12-3/TRBV12-4,TGTGCCAGCAGCACCGGGGAGGTCCCGAACAATGAGCAGTTCTTC,CASSTGEVPNNEQFF
many,-,TRBJ2-3,TRBV4-3,TGCGCCAGCAGCCTTGACTCGATCAGGGGAGATACGCAGTATTTT,CASSLDSIRGDTQYF
many,TRBD1,TRBJ1-1,TRBV29-1,TGCAGCGTTTCAATGGGCAGGGACAGGGGAACTGAAGCTTTCTTT,CSVSMGRDRGTEAFF
-,TRBD2,TRBJ2-3,TRBV19,TGTGCCAGTAGTATCATCGCTAGCGGGAACACAGATACGCAGTATTTT,CASSIIASGNTDTQYF
many,TRBD2,TRBJ2-7,TRBV7-2,TGTGCCAGCAGCTTAGGCGGGACTAACTACGAGCAGTACTTC,CASSLGGTNYEQYF
many,TRBD2,TRBJ2-1,TRBV20-1,TGCAGTGCTAGAGAAGAGGCGGGGCTAGCGGGAGGGCCAAAGTTTAATGAGCAGTTCTTC,CSAREEAGLAGGPKFNEQFF
few,-,TRBJ2-1,TRBV27,TGTGCCAGCGTCGGATCCCGGAGGTCCCACAATGAGCAGTTCTTC,CASVGSRRSHNEQFF
many,-,TRBJ2-3,TRBV20-1,TGCAGCGTAACCGGGCCGAGCCCAGATACGCAGTATTTT,CSVTGPSPDTQYF
-,TRBD2,TRBJ2-4,TRBV14,TGTGCCAGCAGCATAGCGGGAGGGCCGCCCAAAAACATTCAGTACTTC,CASSIAGGPPKNIQYF
many,TRBD1,TRBJ2-5,TRBV28,TGTGCCAGCAGTTTTTGGGTGAGGACAGGGAGCCAAGAGACCCAGTACTTC,CASSFWVRTGSQETQYF
few,-,TRBJ2-1,TRBV9,TGTGCCAGCAGAAGGGCCGGCGCCTACAATGAGCAGTTCTTC,CASRRAGAYNEQFF
-,TRBD2,TRBJ2-5,TRBV3-1,TGTGCCAGCAGGGGGACTAGCGGGCTCCAAGAGACCCAGTACTTC,CASRGTSGLQETQYF
-,TRBD2,TRBJ2-3,TRBV29-1,TGCAGCGTTAAGCCCAGACTAGCGGGAGCCTCTACTGGGTATTTT,CSVKPRLAGASTGYF
-,-,TRBJ2-3,TRBV5-1,TGCGCCAGCAGCTTGGCGTCACGGTCCACAGATACGCAGTATTTT,CASSLASRSTDTQYF
few,-,TRBJ2-5,TRBV19,TGTGCCAGTAGTACCTACCTCGGGACCCAGTACTTC,CASSTYLGTQYF
few,-,TRBJ2-5,TRBV11-2,TGTGCCAGCAGCTTAGATGGGGACCCGAGGGGGACCCAGTACTTC,CASSLDGDPRGTQYF
-,-,TRBJ1-5,TRBV20-1,TGCAGTGCTAGAGATATCCGGGGGGGCTTGGGCAATCAGCCCCAGCATTTT,CSARDIRGGLGNQPQHF
-,TRBD2,TRBJ2-6,TRBV28,TGTGCCAGCCTGACTAGCGGGAGGTTTGGGGCCAACGTCCTGACTTTC,CASLTSGRFGANVLTF
few,-,TRBJ2-2,TRBV20-1,TGCAGTGCTAGCACCGACAGGGGGGGAAAGCGGGAGTTCACCGGGGAGCTGTTTTTT,CSASTDRGGKREFTGELFF
-,TRBD1,TRBJ2-3,TRBV18,TGTGCCAGCTCACCGACCGGGACAGGGAAGGCAGATACGCAGTATTTT,CASSPTGTGKADTQYF